These T cell receptor beta chains were read from a single sample in a study of shared clonotypes between healthy human individuals. TCRdb keeps only in-frame clones here, not all; method: immunoSEQ multiplex PCR. The profile shows some 2,100,000 clones, under 97% of them singletons. The sequencing sample was made of naive CD4+ T cells sorted from blood. The receptors stem from a man aged 18 to 30 in good health. CDR3s include the opening cysteine and the closing phenylalanine or tryptophan. A D gene is named only where the DNA matches it firmly. Some rows mark clone size as missing; the rest say once, few, many or name a class of expanded clone.

.,.,TRBV6-1,TRBJ2-1,CASSPMGQRLSEQFF,TGTGCCAGCAGCCCAATGGGACAACGGCTCAGCGAGCAGTTCTTC
.,.,TRBV18,TRBJ2-2,CASSPRGGQGTGELFF,TGTGCCAGCTCACCACGTGGGGGGCAAGGCACCGGGGAGCTGTTTTTT
.,.,TRBV7-2,TRBJ2-7,CASSLDRLYEQYF,TGTGCCAGCAGCCTCGACAGGCTCTACGAGCAGTACTTC
.,.,TRBV25-1,TRBJ1-1,CASSLSMNTEAFF,TGTGCCAGCAGCCTATCTATGAACACTGAAGCTTTCTTT
.,.,TRBV5-4,TRBJ1-5,CASSLGGAGGGNQPQHF,TGTGCCAGCAGCTTGGGAGGTGCGGGGGGTGGCAATCAGCCCCAGCATTTT
.,.,TRBV28,TRBJ1-2,CASSLEGGESVGGYTF,TGTGCCAGCAGTTTAGAGGGAGGAGAATCAGTGGGTGGCTACACCTTC
.,.,TRBV21-1,TRBJ1-4,CASSQERQGIGKLFF,TGTGCCAGCAGCCAAGAAAGGCAGGGGATTGGTAAACTGTTTTTT
TRBD1,.,TRBV11-1,TRBJ2-7,CASSPAPGQGSYEQYF,TGTGCCAGCAGCCCTGCACCGGGACAGGGCTCCTACGAGCAGTACTTC
TRBD2,.,TRBV7-6,TRBJ2-7,CASSQLAGDYYEQYF,TGTGCCAGCAGCCAACTAGCGGGGGATTATTACGAGCAGTACTTC
.,.,TRBV4-1,TRBJ1-2,CASSQGIGYYGYTF,TGCGCCAGCAGCCAAGGTATAGGGTACTATGGCTACACCTTC
.,.,TRBV4-1,TRBJ2-1,CASSQDGWVGNIYNEQFF,TGCGCCAGCAGCCAAGACGGGTGGGTGGGAAACATCTACAATGAGCAGTTCTTC
TRBD2,.,TRBV11-2,TRBJ2-7,CASSPRTSGVYEQYF,TGTGCCAGCAGCCCACGGACTAGCGGGGTCTACGAGCAGTACTTC
TRBD2,.,TRBV29-1,TRBJ2-7,CSVGEGGPYEQYF,TGCAGCGTTGGGGAGGGAGGGCCCTACGAGCAGTACTTC
.,.,TRBV4-3,TRBJ1-1,CASSQEWRKNTEAFF,TGCGCCAGCAGCCAAGAATGGCGGAAGAACACTGAAGCTTTCTTT
.,.,TRBV2,TRBJ1-2,CASSQVSGTGGYTF,TGTGCCAGCAGCCAGGTTTCAGGGACGGGCGGCTACACCTTC
.,.,TRBV5-1,TRBJ2-2,CASSSVDSTKSGELFF,TGCGCCAGCAGCTCCGTGGACTCGACTAAGTCCGGGGAGCTGTTTTTT
TRBD2,.,TRBV25-1,TRBJ2-2,CASSETRSGSTGELFF,TGTGCCAGCAGTGAAACGCGGAGCGGGAGTACCGGGGAGCTGTTTTTT
TRBD2,once,TRBV5-6,TRBJ2-7,CASSLLTSDSYEQYF,TGTGCCAGCAGCTTGCTGACTAGCGACTCCTACGAGCAGTACTTC
TRBD2,.,TRBV4-2,TRBJ2-3,CASSQDPLAANTDTQYF,TGTGCCAGCAGCCAAGATCCCCTAGCGGCAAACACAGATACGCAGTATTTT
.,.,TRBV6-1,TRBJ1-2,CASIGGSRYGYTF,TGTGCCAGCATCGGAGGCAGTCGCTATGGCTACACCTTC
.,.,TRBV6-1,TRBJ1-5,CASTLGTVGQPQHF,TGTGCCAGCACCTTAGGTACGGTGGGTCAGCCCCAGCATTTT
.,.,TRBV11-2,TRBJ2-7,CASSLWRTMDIPYEQYF,TGTGCCAGCAGCTTATGGCGGACTATGGATATTCCCTACGAGCAGTACTTC
TRBD1,.,TRBV11-2,TRBJ2-7,CASMLTGASYEQYF,TGTGCCAGCATGCTCACAGGGGCATCCTACGAGCAGTACTTC
TRBD2,.,TRBV9,TRBJ2-5,CASSVPGLAGQETQYF,TGTGCCAGCAGCGTCCCGGGACTAGCGGGGCAAGAGACCCAGTACTTC
TRBD1,.,TRBV5-1,TRBJ2-7,CASSSTGTASYEQYF,TGCGCCAGCAGCTCAACCGGGACAGCTTCCTACGAGCAGTACTTC
TRBD1,.,TRBV10-2,TRBJ2-7,CASSDGQAPYEQYF,TGCGCCAGCAGTGATGGACAGGCACCCTACGAGCAGTACTTC
.,.,TRBV7-2,TRBJ2-7,CASSRGAGLSSYEQYF,TGTGCCAGCAGCCGAGGCGCCGGGCTGAGCTCCTACGAGCAGTACTTC
.,.,TRBV5-6,TRBJ1-6,CASSFASSYNSPLHF,TGTGCCAGCAGCTTTGCAAGCTCCTATAATTCACCCCTCCACTTT
.,.,TRBV7-9,TRBJ2-7,CASSLVDIYEGSEQYF,TGTGCCAGCAGCTTAGTAGATATTTATGAAGGGAGCGAGCAGTACTTC